Presented here are 2 T cell receptor beta chains from one specimen sequenced in a study of shared clonotypes between healthy human individuals. Sequencing was performed with immunoSEQ multiplex PCR; in TCRdb, only in-frame clones are kept and a portion is missing. The repertoire holds about 2 million clones, with roughly 96% as singletons. Sequencing was carried out using naive CD4+ T cells sorted from blood. Specified subset: CD45RA+ positively selected. These receptors all come from a man younger than 35 in good health.

About this clone itself: Different DNA sequences within this sample yield the same CDR3. The chain joins TRBV7-9 to TRBJ1-1; a weak D match, TRBD1 (5 bases). The CDR3 totals 14 residues. CDR1 is SEHNR and CDR2 is FQNEAQ in the germline V gene (reference sequence). Trimming cost V 3 bases and J 0 bases, with 8 bases left between them. DNA for the CDR3: TGTGCCAGCAGCTTCGGGGGGGTGAACACTGAAGCTTTCTTT. Protein sequence: CASSFGGVNTEAFF.

In its sample, this clone was seen a few times. The sample has other DNA sequences that encode this CDR3 too. This chain connects TRBV6-1 to TRBJ2-2; possibly TRBD1 for D (7 bases). Germline V gives CDR1 MNHNS, CDR2 SASEGT. CDR3 size: 14 residues. Trimming left V 2 bases short and J 4 bases short, with 8 bases between. CDR3 coding DNA: TGTGCCAGCAGTGAACAGGGGGGCACCGGGGAGCTGTTTTTT. As protein: CASSEQGGTGELFF.